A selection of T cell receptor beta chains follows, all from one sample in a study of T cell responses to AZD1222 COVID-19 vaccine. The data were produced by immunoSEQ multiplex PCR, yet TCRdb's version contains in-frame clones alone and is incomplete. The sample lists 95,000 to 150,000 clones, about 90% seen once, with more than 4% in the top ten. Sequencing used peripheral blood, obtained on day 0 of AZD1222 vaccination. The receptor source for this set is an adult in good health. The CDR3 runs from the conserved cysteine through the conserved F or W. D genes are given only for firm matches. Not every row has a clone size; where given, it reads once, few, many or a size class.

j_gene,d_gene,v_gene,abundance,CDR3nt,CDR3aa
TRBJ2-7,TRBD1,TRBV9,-,TGTGCCAGCAGCGTGTACCGGGACAGGGGTAACGAGCAGTACTTC,CASSVYRDRGNEQYF
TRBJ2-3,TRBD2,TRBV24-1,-,TGTGCCACCAGTGACGTAGCGGGCCTTAGCACAGATACGCAGTATTTT,CATSDVAGLSTDTQYF
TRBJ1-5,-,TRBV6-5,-,TGTGCCAGCAGTTACTCGACAGGTTATAGCAATCAGCCCCAGCATTTT,CASSYSTGYSNQPQHF
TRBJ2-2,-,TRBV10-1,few,TGCGCCAGCAGGAAGGGGAACACCGGGGAGCTGTTTTTT,CASRKGNTGELFF
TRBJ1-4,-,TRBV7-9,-,TGTGCCAGCAGCTTACAGCTGGGAGGGGGTGAAAAACTGTTTTTT,CASSLQLGGGEKLFF
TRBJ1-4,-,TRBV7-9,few,TGTGCCAGCAGCCGGCAGGGACTAGGTGAAAAACTGTTTTTT,CASSRQGLGEKLFF
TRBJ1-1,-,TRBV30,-,TGTGCCTGGAGTGAGGAGTCCGAAGCTTTCTTT,CAWSEESEAFF
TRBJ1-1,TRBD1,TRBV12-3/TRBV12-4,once,TGTGCCAGCTTTGACAGGGACGAAAGCGGGGCTTTCTTT,CASFDRDESGAFF
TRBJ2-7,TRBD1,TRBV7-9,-,TGTGCCAGCAGCTTAGGTTTAGGACAGGGGTTCTACGAGCAGTACTTC,CASSLGLGQGFYEQYF
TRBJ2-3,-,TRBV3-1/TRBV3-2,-,TGTGCCAGCAGGGACCACGCAGCGAATACGCAGTATTTT,CASRDHAANTQYF